This TCR beta chain was captured by sequencing in a study of cytomegalovirus exposure and HLA in healthy donors. 60 Vbeta and 13 Jbeta primers were used in PCR. Method: immunoSEQ multiplex PCR; TCRdb's copy keeps in-frame clones and lacks some. This sample carries around 100,000 clones, more than 75% of them seen once, and the ten largest clones take about a tenth. Notes on the study in general: In an earlier analysis, productive rearrangement rates for most beta V segments clustered near 90% or 30%. Reports described diagnosis of cytomegalovirus status by the classifier as highly specific and sensitive. Later genetic work tied a missense DCLRE1C variant to beta-chain V and J trimming.

Trimming cost V 5 bases and J 0 bases, with 14 bases left between them. CDR1 SGHVS and CDR2 FQNEAQ come from the germline V gene. This CDR3 contains 16 residues. As regards this clone: Its target is unknown.

The chain couples TRBV7-8 to TRBJ2-1, with D possibly TRBD2 on 5 matching bases. The clonotype originates from a woman younger than 35 in good health and CMV-seropositive. Specimen: PBMCs. The CDR3 spells CASSLRETDSYNEQFF. DNA of the CDR3: TGTGCCAGCAGCCTCCGGGAAACCGACTCCTACAATGAGCAGTTCTTC.